This T cell receptor (beta chain) emerged from a study of blood T cell repertoires in COVID-19 (dated by TCRdb to the early 2020s). Describing the broader study: Collaborator samples came from the United States, Italy and Spain and covered acute and convalescent phases of COVID-19. The material from the prospective study consisted of cDNA or gDNA derived from T cells, B-cell-depleted T cells, or PBMCs. Subjects who had been exposed to COVID-19, were actively infected with it, or had recovered from it provided the deeply sampled blood TCRbeta repertoires that made up the dataset. The repertoires were released in a freely available public database intended as a resource for research on the immune response to SARS-CoV-2. Samples were obtained from the ongoing ImmuneRACE study (first 160 participants) and from 1,254 subjects provided by 6 global collaborators. Nearly every sample came with metadata listing a de-identified subject ID, COVID-19 status, age in years and sex. Where available, HLA class I and class II types were obtained from metadata supplied by the sample provider rather than from assay-based typing.

Study-level results and caveats: How much clinical and demographic metadata was included differed by source and by participant, and the metadata was provided uncurated.

The CDR3, from cysteine to phenylalanine, totals 14 residues. Only the CDR3 DNA stays, 42 bases, in frame from base 1. V and J are truncated by 2 bases and 7 bases respectively, leaving an intervening sequence of 15 bases. The CDR1 and CDR2 encoded by the germline V gene (reference sequence) are GTSNPN and SVGIG. Participants in the prospective study were enrolled through a virtual design, were aged about 18 to 90 years, and lived in 20 to 30 United States geographic areas. In the prospective study, cohorts were assigned on the basis of participant-reported clinical history obtained from a screening survey and a study questionnaire. In the prospective study, mobile phlebotomists collected whole blood, serum and a nasopharyngeal or oropharyngeal swab from each participant. Prospective study participants could optionally give additional blood draws and questionnaires over an approximately two-month period. Prospective study blood samples were shipped either frozen or at room temperature before DNA extraction.

TCRbeta CDR3 regions were amplified from genomic DNA by means of the immunoSEQ Assay, a bias-controlled multiplex PCR. On the authors' methods: Nucleated cell counts per sample were estimated from amplification of reference gene primers within the assay. To quantify the absolute abundance of each unique TCRbeta CDR3 rearrangement, sequence reads were collapsed and filtered. For each sample, productive Simpson clonality was calculated by taking the square root of Simpson's diversity index across productive rearrangements. TCRdb carries this immuneACCESS record with in-frame sequences only. Its versions omit some clonotypes, under half of them owing to an unresolved V gene in the studies checked, with the rest unexplained. V and J calls and clone size follow that table, whereas D and trimming were derived from the DNA. For this sample the table gives 200,000 to 250,000 clones, of which about 84% were detected only once. The ten largest account for 6.5% to 8.5% of the sample.

Concerning this clone: The antigen it binds to is not known. Per-base quality was not reported, and no clone a single base away is much larger than it.

The receptor was derived from a woman in her forties with acute COVID-19. The chain joins TRBV30 to TRBJ2-1; TRBD1 is a possible D gene, resting on 6 matching bases. The sample was PBMCs or T cells enriched from blood (not recorded which). The CDR3 sequence is CAWSWGLGKNEQFF. The sequenced DNA is TGTGCCTGGAGTTGGGGGCTTGGGAAAAATGAGCAGTTCTTC.